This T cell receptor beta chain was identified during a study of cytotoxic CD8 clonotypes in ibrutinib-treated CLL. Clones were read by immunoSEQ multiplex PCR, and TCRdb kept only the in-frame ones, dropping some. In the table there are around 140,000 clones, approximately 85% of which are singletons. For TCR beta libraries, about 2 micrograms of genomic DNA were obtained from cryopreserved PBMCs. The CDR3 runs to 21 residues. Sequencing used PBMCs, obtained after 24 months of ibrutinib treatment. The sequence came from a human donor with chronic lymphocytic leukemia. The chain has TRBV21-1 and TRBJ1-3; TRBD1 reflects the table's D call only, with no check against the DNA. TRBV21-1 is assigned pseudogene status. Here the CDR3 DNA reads TGTGCCAGCAGCAAGATCTATCCTGTTGGACAGCTCCAAACCTCTGGAAACACCATATATTTT. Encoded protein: CASSKIYPVGQLQTSGNTIYF.